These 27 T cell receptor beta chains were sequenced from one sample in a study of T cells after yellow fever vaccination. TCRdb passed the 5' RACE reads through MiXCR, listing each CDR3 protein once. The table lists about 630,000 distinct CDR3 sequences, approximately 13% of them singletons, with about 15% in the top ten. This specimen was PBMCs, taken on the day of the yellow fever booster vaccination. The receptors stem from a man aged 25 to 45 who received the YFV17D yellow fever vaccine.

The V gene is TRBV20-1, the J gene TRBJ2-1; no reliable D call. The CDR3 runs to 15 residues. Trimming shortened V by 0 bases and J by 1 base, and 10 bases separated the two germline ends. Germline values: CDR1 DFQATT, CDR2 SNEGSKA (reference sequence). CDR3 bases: TGCAGTGCTAGAGAGCATGGCAAATCCTACAATGAGCAGTTCTTC. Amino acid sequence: CSAREHGKSYNEQFF.

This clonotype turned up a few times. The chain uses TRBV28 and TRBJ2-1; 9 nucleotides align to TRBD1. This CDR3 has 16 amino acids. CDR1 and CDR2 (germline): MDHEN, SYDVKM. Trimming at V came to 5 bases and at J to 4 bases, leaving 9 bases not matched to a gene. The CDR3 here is CASSPPHRGRYNEQFF. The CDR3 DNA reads TGTGCCAGCAGTCCGCCTCACAGGGGGCGATACAATGAGCAGTTCTTC.

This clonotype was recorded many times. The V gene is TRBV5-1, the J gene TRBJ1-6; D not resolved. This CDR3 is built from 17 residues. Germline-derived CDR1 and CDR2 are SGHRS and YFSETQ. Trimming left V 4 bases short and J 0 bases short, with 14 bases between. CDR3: CASSANSGGSYNSPLHF. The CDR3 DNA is TGCGCCAGCAGCGCGAATTCGGGTGGCTCCTATAATTCACCCCTCCACTTT.

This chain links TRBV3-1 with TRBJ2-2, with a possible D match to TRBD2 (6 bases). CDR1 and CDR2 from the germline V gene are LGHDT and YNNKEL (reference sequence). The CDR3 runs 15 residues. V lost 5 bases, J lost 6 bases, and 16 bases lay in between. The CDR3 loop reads CASSGGRIQPGELFF. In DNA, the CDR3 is TGTGCCAGCAGCGGGGGGAGGATTCAACCCGGGGAGCTGTTTTTT.

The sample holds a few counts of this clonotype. The CDR3 here is CSASAGTGSYEQYF. In DNA, the CDR3 is TGCAGTGCTAGTGCCGGGACAGGGTCCTACGAGCAGTACTTC. J is TRBJ2-7 and V is TRBV20-1; 9 bases map to TRBD1. Per the germline V gene, CDR1 is DFQATT and CDR2 is SNEGSKA (reference sequence). Losses at the gene ends were 3 bases for V and 1 base for J; bases not matched to a gene: 4. CDR3 length: 14 residues.

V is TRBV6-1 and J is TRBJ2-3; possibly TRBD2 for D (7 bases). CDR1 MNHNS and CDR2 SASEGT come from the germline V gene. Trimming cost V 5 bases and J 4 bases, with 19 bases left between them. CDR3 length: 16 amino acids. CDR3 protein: CASSRPGGRGADTQYF. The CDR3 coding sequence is TGTGCCAGCAGTCGGCCCGGGGGGAGGGGGGCAGATACGCAGTATTTT.

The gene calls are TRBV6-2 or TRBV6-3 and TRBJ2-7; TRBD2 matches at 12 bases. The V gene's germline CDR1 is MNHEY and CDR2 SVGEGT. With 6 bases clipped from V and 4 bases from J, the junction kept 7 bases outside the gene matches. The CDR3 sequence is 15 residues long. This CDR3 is CASSRTSGMPYEQYF. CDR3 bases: TGTGCCAGCAGCCGGACTAGCGGGATGCCGTACGAGCAGTACTTC.

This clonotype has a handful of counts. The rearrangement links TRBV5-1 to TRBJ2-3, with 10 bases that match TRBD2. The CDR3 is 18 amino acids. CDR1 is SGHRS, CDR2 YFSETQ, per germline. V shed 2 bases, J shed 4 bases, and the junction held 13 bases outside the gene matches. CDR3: CASSFLGPSGSSADTQYF. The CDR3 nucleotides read TGCGCCAGCAGCTTCCTGGGGCCTAGCGGGAGTAGCGCAGATACGCAGTATTTT.

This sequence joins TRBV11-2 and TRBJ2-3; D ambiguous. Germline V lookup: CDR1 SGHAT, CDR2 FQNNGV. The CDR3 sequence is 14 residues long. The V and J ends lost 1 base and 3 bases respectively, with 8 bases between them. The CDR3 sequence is CASSLGARTDTQYF. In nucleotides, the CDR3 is TGTGCCAGCAGCTTAGGGGCTCGAACAGATACGCAGTATTTT.

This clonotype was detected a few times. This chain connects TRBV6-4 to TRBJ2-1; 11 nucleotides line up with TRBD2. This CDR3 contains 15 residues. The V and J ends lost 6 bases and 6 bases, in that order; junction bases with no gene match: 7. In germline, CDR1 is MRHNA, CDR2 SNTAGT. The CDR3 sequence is CASSVGLAAVNEQFF. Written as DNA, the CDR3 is TGTGCCAGCAGCGTGGGACTAGCGGCAGTCAATGAGCAGTTCTTC.

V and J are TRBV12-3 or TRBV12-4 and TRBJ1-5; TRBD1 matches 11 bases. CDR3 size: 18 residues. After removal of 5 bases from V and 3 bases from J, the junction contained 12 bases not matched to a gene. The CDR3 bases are TGTGCCAGCAGTCCAGTTGATGGGACAGGGGGGGTCAATCAGCCCCAGCATTTT. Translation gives CASSPVDGTGGVNQPQHF.

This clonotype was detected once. The CDR3 coding sequence is TGTGCCAGCAGCGCCGAGGGGTCGAGCTCCTACAATGAGCAGTTCTTC. This sequence encodes CASSAEGSSSYNEQFF. J is TRBJ2-1 and V is TRBV9, with D perhaps matching TRBD1 or TRBD2 (5 bases each). Trimming shortened V by 3 bases and J by 0 bases, and 13 bases separated the two germline ends. This CDR3 region has 16 residues. Germline V gives CDR1 SGDLS, CDR2 YYNGEE.

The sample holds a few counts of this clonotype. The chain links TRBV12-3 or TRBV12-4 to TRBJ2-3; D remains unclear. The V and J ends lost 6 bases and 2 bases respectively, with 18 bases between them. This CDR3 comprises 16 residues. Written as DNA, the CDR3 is TGTGCCAGCAGGCCGCCCCCCAGGCTAGTCACAGATACGCAGTATTTT. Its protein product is CASRPPPRLVTDTQYF.

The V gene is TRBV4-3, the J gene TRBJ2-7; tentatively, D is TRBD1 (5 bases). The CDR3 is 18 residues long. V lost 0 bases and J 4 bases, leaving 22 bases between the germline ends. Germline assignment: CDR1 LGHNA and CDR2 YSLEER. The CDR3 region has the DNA TGCGCCAGCAGCCAAGATGGGGCGCTCATTAAACAGGAATACGAGCAGTACTTC. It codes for CASSQDGALIKQEYEQYF.

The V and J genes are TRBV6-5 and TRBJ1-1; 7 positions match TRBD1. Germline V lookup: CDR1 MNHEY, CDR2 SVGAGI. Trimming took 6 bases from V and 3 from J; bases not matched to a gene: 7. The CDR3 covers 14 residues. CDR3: CASRYRGSYTEAFF. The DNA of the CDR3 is TGTGCCAGCAGGTACAGGGGATCGTACACTGAAGCTTTCTTT.

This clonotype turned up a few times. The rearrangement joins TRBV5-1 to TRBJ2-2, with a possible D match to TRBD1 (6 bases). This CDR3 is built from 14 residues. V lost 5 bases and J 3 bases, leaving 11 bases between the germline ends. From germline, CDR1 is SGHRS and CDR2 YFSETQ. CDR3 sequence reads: CASRAPGDTGELFF. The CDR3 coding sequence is TGCGCCAGCAGGGCCCCAGGGGACACCGGGGAGCTGTTTTTT.

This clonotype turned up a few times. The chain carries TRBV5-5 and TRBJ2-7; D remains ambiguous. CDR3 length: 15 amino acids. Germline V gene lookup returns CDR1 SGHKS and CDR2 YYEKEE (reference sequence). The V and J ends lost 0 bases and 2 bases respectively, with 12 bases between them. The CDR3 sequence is CASSLGTRVPYEQYF. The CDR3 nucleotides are TGTGCCAGCAGCTTGGGAACACGGGTCCCCTACGAGCAGTACTTC.

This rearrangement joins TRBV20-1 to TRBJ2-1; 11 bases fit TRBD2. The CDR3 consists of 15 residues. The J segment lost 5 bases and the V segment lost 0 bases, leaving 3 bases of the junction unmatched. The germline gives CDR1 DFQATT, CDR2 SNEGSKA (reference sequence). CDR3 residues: CSARDLAGGDNEQFF. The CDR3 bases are TGCAGTGCTAGAGATCTAGCGGGGGGAGACAATGAGCAGTTCTTC.

The CDR3 is CASSLGPSVSYEQYF. In DNA, the CDR3 is TGTGCCAGCAGCTTAGGTCCGTCAGTTTCCTACGAGCAGTACTTC. This chain joins TRBV7-2 and TRBJ2-7; D remains unclear. The CDR3 runs 15 residues. CDR1 SGHTA and CDR2 FQGNSA come from the germline V gene. Trimming pared 1 base from V and 1 base from J, leaving 11 bases between.

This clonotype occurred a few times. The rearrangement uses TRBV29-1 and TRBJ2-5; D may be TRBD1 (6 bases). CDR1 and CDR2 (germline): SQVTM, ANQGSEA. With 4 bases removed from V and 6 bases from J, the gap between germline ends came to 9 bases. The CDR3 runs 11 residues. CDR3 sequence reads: CSVGGPKTQYF. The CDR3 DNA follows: TGCAGCGTTGGGGGGCCGAAGACCCAGTACTTC.

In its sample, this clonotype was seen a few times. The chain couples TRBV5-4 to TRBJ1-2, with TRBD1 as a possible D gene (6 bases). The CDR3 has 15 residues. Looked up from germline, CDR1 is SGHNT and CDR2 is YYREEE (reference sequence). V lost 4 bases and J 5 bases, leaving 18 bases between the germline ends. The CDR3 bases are TGTGCCAGCAGCACTGTAAGGACAGAAAATTATGGCTACACCTTC. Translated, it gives CASSTVRTENYGYTF. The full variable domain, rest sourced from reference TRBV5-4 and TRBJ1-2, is ETGVTQSPTHLIKTRGQQVTLRCSSQSGHNTVSWYQQALGQGPQFIFQYYREEENGRGNFPPRFSGLQFPNYSSELNVNALELDDSALYLCASSTVRTENYGYTFGSGTRLTVV.

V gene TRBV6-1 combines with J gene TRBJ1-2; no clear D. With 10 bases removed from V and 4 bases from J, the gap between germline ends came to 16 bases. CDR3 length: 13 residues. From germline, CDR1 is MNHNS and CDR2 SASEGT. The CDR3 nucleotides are TGTGCCACCAGGAGAGTGGGCTTCTATGGCTACACCTTC. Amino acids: CATRRVGFYGYTF.

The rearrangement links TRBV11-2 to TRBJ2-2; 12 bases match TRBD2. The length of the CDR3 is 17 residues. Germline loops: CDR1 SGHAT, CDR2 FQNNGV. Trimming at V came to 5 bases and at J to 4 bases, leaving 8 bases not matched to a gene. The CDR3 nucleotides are TGTGCCAGCAGCCTTAGACTAGCGGGAGAGGTCACCGGGGAGCTGTTTTTT. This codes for CASSLRLAGEVTGELFF.

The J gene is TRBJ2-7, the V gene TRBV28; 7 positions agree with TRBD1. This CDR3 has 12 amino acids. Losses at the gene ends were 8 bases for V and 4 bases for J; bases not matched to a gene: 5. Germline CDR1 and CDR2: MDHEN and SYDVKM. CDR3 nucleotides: TGTGCCAGCGTGGGCAGGGGGTACGAGCAGTACTTC. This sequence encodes CASVGRGYEQYF.

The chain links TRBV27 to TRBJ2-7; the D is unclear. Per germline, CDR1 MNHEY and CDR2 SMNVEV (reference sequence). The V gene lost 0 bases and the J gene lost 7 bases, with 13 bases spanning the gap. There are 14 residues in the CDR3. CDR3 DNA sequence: TGTGCCAGCAGTTTATCAAGCTGGCGGACGGAGCAGTACTTC. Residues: CASSLSSWRTEQYF.

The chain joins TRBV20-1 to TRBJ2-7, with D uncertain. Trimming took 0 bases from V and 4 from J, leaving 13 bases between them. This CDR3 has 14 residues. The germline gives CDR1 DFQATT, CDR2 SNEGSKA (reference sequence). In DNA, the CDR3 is TGCAGTGCTAGAGATCTGAGGCAGAGGTACGAGCAGTACTTC. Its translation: CSARDLRQRYEQYF.

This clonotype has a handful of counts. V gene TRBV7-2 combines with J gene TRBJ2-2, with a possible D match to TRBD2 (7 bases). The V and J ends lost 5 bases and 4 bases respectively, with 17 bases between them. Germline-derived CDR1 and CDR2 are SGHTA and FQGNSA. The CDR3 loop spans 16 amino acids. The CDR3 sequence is CASSPTGGATTGELFF. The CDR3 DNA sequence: TGTGCCAGCAGCCCAACGGGGGGCGCAACCACCGGGGAGCTGTTTTTT. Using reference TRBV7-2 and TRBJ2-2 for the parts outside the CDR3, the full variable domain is GAGVSQSPSNKVTEKGKDVELRCDPISGHTALYWYRQSLGQGLEFLIYFQGNSAPDKSGLPSDRFSAERTGGSVSTLTIQRTQQEDSAVYLCASSPTGGATTGELFFGEGSRLTVL.